This is a list of T cell receptor beta chains from one sample in a study of vaccination effects on CD4 cells after COVID-19. These TCRs are of unknown antigen specificity. Profiling relied on immunoSEQ multiplex PCR, and the TCRdb table lists in-frame clones only, not all of them. The table lists around 50,000 clones, around three quarters of them singletons. The input for sequencing was CD4+ T cells from PBMCs cultured without peptide, taken after COVID-19 vaccination. The receptors were sampled from a human donor who had a prior SARS-CoV-2 infection. Both conserved end residues are part of each CDR3. The D gene is left open where the match is weak. Clone size, where shown, is once, few, many, or a class for clones that have expanded.

D gene	V gene	clone size	J gene	CDR3 protein	CDR3 DNA
TRBD2	TRBV7-2	once	TRBJ2-7	CASSLSRTSGRYEQYF	TGTGCCAGCAGCTTAAGTCGAACTAGCGGGAGGTACGAGCAGTACTTC
TRBD1	TRBV7-8	once	TRBJ1-1	CASSLTPGGENTEAFF	TGTGCCAGCAGCTTAACTCCAGGGGGGGAGAACACTGAAGCTTTCTTT
NA	TRBV11-3	NA	TRBJ2-2	CASSLGRGDTGELFF	TGTGCCAGCAGCTTAGGCAGGGGTGACACCGGGGAGCTGTTTTTT
NA	TRBV30	NA	TRBJ1-5	CAWSDRWDQPQHF	TGTGCCTGGTCGGATCGCTGGGATCAGCCCCAGCATTTT
TRBD1	TRBV2	NA	TRBJ2-5	CASSEQGAQETQYF	TGTGCCAGCAGTGAACAGGGGGCGCAAGAGACCCAGTACTTC
TRBD2	TRBV10-1	NA	TRBJ2-7	CASSEGRGGLWEQYF	TGCGCCAGCAGTGAGGGCCGGGGGGGCCTATGGGAGCAGTACTTC
NA	TRBV5-1	NA	TRBJ2-7	CASSLGSGKLYEQYF	TGCGCCAGCAGCTTGGGGTCAGGAAAGCTGTACGAGCAGTACTTC
NA	TRBV5-4	NA	TRBJ2-5	CASSLRSPVRETQYF	TGTGCCAGCAGCTTGCGGTCCCCGGTTCGGGAGACCCAGTACTTC
NA	TRBV24-1	NA	TRBJ1-5	CATSDFRKDQPQHF	TGTGCCACCAGTGATTTCAGAAAGGATCAGCCCCAGCATTTT
NA	TRBV9	NA	TRBJ2-1	CASSPLSGYNEQFF	TGTGCCAGCAGCCCTCTCAGCGGTTACAATGAGCAGTTCTTC
NA	TRBV19	NA	TRBJ1-6	CASSGGTGNPADSPLHF	TGTGCCAGTAGTGGCGGAACAGGGAACCCCGCGGATTCACCCCTCCACTTT
NA	TRBV9	NA	TRBJ1-4	CASSSTRDARGKLFF	TGTGCCAGCAGCTCTACGAGGGATGCAAGGGGAAAACTGTTTTTT
TRBD1	TRBV7-9	NA	TRBJ1-4	CASSLGQGANEKLFF	TGTGCCAGCAGCCTGGGACAGGGGGCTAATGAAAAACTGTTTTTT
NA	TRBV21-1	once	TRBJ2-4	CASSPWWNIQYF	TGTGCCAGCAGCCCATGGTGGAACATTCAGTACTTC
NA	TRBV5-1	NA	TRBJ1-1	CASSLDGDPGATEAFF	TGCGCCAGCAGCTTGGACGGTGACCCAGGGGCCACTGAAGCTTTCTTT
TRBD1	TRBV6-1	once	TRBJ2-5	CASSEVGGTGDNF	TGTGCCAGCAGTGAGGTGGGCGGGACAGGGGATAACTTC
NA	TRBV7-8	NA	TRBJ2-6	CASSLHRDSGANVLTF	TGTGCCAGCAGCTTGCACAGGGACTCTGGGGCCAACGTCCTGACTTTC
NA	TRBV18	NA	TRBJ1-1	CASSRGANTEAFF	TGTGCCAGCTCACGGGGGGCGAACACTGAAGCTTTCTTT
NA	TRBV6-5	NA	TRBJ1-2	CASSYGVDYGYTF	TGTGCCAGCAGTTACGGGGTGGACTATGGCTACACCTTC
NA	TRBV5-8	NA	TRBJ1-2	CASSLFRVNYGYTF	TGTGCCAGCAGCTTGTTCAGGGTGAACTATGGCTACACCTTC
NA	TRBV5-1	NA	TRBJ2-2	CASSLYGDSNTGELFF	TGCGCCAGCAGCTTGTATGGGGACTCGAACACCGGGGAGCTGTTTTTT
NA	TRBV9	few	TRBJ1-6	CASSQGGSSYNSPLHF	TGTGCCAGCAGCCAAGGGGGGAGCTCCTATAATTCACCCCTCCACTTT
NA	TRBV6-5	NA	TRBJ1-2	CASSFRDGYGYTF	TGTGCCAGCAGTTTCCGGGACGGTTATGGCTACACCTTC
TRBD2	TRBV2	NA	TRBJ2-2	CASSDGRGTGELFF	TGTGCCAGCAGTGACGGGAGGGGCACCGGGGAGCTGTTTTTT
TRBD2	TRBV9	NA	TRBJ2-3	CASGIEERGRTDTQYF	TGTGCCAGCGGGATCGAAGAGCGGGGACGCACAGATACGCAGTATTTT
TRBD2	TRBV10-3	once	TRBJ2-1	CAIRDPGLTFGEQFF	TGTGCCATCAGAGATCCGGGACTAACCTTCGGCGAGCAGTTCTTC
TRBD1	TRBV9	NA	TRBJ1-2	CASSPGTAENYGYTF	TGTGCCAGCAGCCCAGGGACAGCGGAGAACTATGGCTACACCTTC
TRBD1	TRBV6-5	few	TRBJ2-7	CASSTRGQGAYEQYF	TGTGCCAGCAGTACCCGGGGGCAGGGGGCTTACGAGCAGTACTTC
TRBD1	TRBV5-6	few	TRBJ2-1	CASGDRDLYNEQFF	TGTGCCAGCGGCGACAGGGACCTCTACAATGAGCAGTTCTTC
TRBD1	TRBV5-1	few	TRBJ1-6	CASSSQPGQGNNSPLHF	TGCGCCAGCAGCTCCCAACCGGGACAGGGTAACAATTCACCCCTCCACTTT
NA	TRBV5-5	few	TRBJ2-1	CASSLWDYNEQFF	TGTGCCAGCAGCCTGTGGGACTACAATGAGCAGTTCTTC
NA	TRBV3-1/TRBV3-2	NA	TRBJ1-2	CASSPRQAYGYTF	TGTGCCAGCAGCCCGAGACAGGCGTATGGCTACACCTTC
TRBD2	TRBV5-6	NA	TRBJ2-7	CASSLLAGYEQYF	TGTGCCAGCAGCCTCCTAGCGGGCTACGAGCAGTACTTC
TRBD2	TRBV5-4	NA	TRBJ2-7	CASSLASSGDYEQYF	TGTGCCAGCAGCTTGGCGTCTAGCGGCGACTACGAGCAGTACTTC
TRBD1	TRBV5-1	NA	TRBJ1-4	CASSSRDSYNEKLFF	TGCGCCAGCAGCTCCCGGGACAGCTATAATGAAAAACTGTTTTTT
TRBD2	TRBV27	NA	TRBJ2-5	CASSPGLAGVTAQYF	TGTGCCAGCAGTCCGGGACTAGCGGGAGTTACGGCCCAGTACTTC
NA	TRBV24-1	NA	TRBJ2-1	CATSDGGHDEQFF	TGTGCCACCAGTGACGGGGGACACGATGAGCAGTTCTTC
NA	TRBV3-1/TRBV3-2	NA	TRBJ2-1	CASGRAGASYNEQFF	TGTGCCAGCGGTAGAGCGGGTGCTTCCTACAATGAGCAGTTCTTC
TRBD2	TRBV14	NA	TRBJ2-1	CASSPLAGLSSYNEQFF	TGTGCCAGCAGCCCACTAGCGGGATTGAGCTCCTACAATGAGCAGTTCTTC
NA	TRBV19	NA	TRBJ1-4	CAARKGDSDEKLFF	TGTGCTGCGCGAAAAGGGGATTCAGATGAAAAACTGTTTTTT
NA	TRBV5-4	NA	TRBJ1-3	CASSLFAGNTIYF	TGTGCCAGCAGCTTGTTTGCTGGAAACACCATATATTTT
TRBD2	TRBV29-1	NA	TRBJ2-3	CSVLGLAESTDTQYF	TGCAGCGTTCTGGGACTAGCGGAGAGCACAGATACGCAGTATTTT
NA	TRBV9	NA	TRBJ2-5	CASSVRLGETQYF	TGTGCCAGCAGCGTAAGGCTGGGGGAGACCCAGTACTTC
TRBD2	TRBV5-1	once	TRBJ2-2	CASSISGGAPGELFF	TGCGCCAGCAGCATAAGCGGGGGGGCCCCCGGGGAGCTGTTTTTT
TRBD2	TRBV5-1	NA	TRBJ2-3	CASSLVASGDGPSTDTQYF	TGCGCCAGCAGCTTGGTGGCTAGCGGGGACGGCCCAAGCACAGATACGCAGTATTTT
NA	TRBV2	few	TRBJ1-5	CASRGTLQPQHF	TGTGCCAGCAGAGGCACACTTCAGCCCCAGCATTTT
NA	TRBV6-5	NA	TRBJ1-1	CASRATQRNTEAFF	TGTGCCAGCAGGGCTACTCAGAGGAACACTGAAGCTTTCTTT
NA	TRBV12-3/TRBV12-4	NA	TRBJ1-1	CASSIGGTEAFF	TGTGCCAGCAGCATAGGGGGGACTGAAGCTTTCTTT
NA	TRBV13	NA	TRBJ1-2	CASRASGAHTF	TGTGCCAGCAGAGCATCAGGTGCCCACACCTTC
NA	TRBV30	medium-sized	TRBJ1-3	CAWSVTSGNTIYF	TGTGCCTGGAGTGTCACCTCTGGAAACACCATATATTTT
NA	TRBV6-5	NA	TRBJ2-3	CASSKDRTHTDTQYF	TGTGCCAGCAGCAAGGACAGAACCCACACAGATACGCAGTATTTT
NA	TRBV6-5	NA	TRBJ2-7	CASSPRRVQYEQYF	TGTGCCAGCAGTCCACGCAGGGTTCAATACGAGCAGTACTTC
NA	TRBV6-2/TRBV6-3	few	TRBJ1-1	CASSSPSGIKQTEAFF	TGTGCCAGCAGCTCTCCTAGTGGCATAAAACAAACTGAAGCTTTCTTT
TRBD2	TRBV9	NA	TRBJ2-5	CASSGGPGGGASETQYF	TGTGCCAGCAGCGGGGGTCCGGGCGGGGGGGCCTCAGAGACCCAGTACTTC